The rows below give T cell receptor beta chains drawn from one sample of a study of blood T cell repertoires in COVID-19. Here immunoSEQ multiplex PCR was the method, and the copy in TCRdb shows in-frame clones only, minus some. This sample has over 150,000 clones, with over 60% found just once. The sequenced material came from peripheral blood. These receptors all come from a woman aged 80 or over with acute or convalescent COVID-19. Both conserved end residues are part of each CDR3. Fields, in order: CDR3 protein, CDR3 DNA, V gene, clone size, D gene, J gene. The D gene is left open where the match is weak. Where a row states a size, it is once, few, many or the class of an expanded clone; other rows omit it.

CSVDSSSGRSHEQFF,TGCAGCGTTGATTCATCTAGCGGGAGGAGTCATGAGCAGTTCTTC,TRBV29-1,.,TRBD2,TRBJ2-1
CASSPRPDRSTEAFF,TGTGCCAGCTCACCAAGGCCCGATAGGAGCACTGAAGCTTTCTTT,TRBV18,.,.,TRBJ1-1
CASGLPRDTQYF,TGTGCCTCCGGACTGCCCCGCGATACGCAGTATTTT,TRBV6-8,.,.,TRBJ2-3
CASSLDTNQPQHF,TGTGCCAGCAGCTTGGACACAAATCAGCCCCAGCATTTT,TRBV5-4,few,.,TRBJ1-5
CAWSESLNTEAFF,TGTGCCTGGAGTGAATCTCTGAACACTGAAGCTTTCTTT,TRBV30,.,.,TRBJ1-1
CSVEVTGYMNTEAFF,TGCAGCGTTGAAGTCACAGGATATATGAACACTGAAGCTTTCTTT,TRBV29-1,.,.,TRBJ1-1
CASSLGRGDTGSHEQCF,TGTGCCAGCAGCTTAGGCCGGGGGGACACCGGTAGCCACGAGCAGTGCTTC,TRBV7-8,once,.,TRBJ2-7
CASSLTDSGTQYF,TGTGCCAGCAGCTTGACCGACTCCGGGACCCAGTACTTC,TRBV7-3,.,.,TRBJ2-5
CASRKSPGTGFGLADYNEQFF,TGCGCCAGCAGAAAAAGTCCCGGGACGGGGTTTGGGCTAGCGGACTACAATGAGCAGTTCTTC,TRBV5-1,.,TRBD2,TRBJ2-1
CASSYSRQGPYEQYF,TGTGCCAGCAGTTACTCCCGACAGGGGCCCTACGAGCAGTACTTC,TRBV6-5,.,TRBD1,TRBJ2-7
CASSWQWGTGETYTF,TGCGCCAGCAGCTGGCAATGGGGGACAGGGGAAACCTACACCTTC,TRBV5-1,.,TRBD1,TRBJ1-2
CASSAGTGSNEKLFF,TGTGCCAGCTCGGCAGGGACAGGAAGTAATGAAAAACTGTTTTTT,TRBV18,.,TRBD1,TRBJ1-4
CASSFSNYYEQYF,TGTGCCAGCAGCTTCAGTAACTACTACGAGCAGTACTTC,TRBV5-6,.,.,TRBJ2-7
CAISATPSSGNTIYF,TGTGCCATCAGCGCGACACCGAGCTCTGGAAACACCATATATTTT,TRBV10-3,.,.,TRBJ1-3
CASSYLSGYEQYF,TGTGCCAGCAGTTACCTTTCCGGGTACGAGCAGTACTTC,TRBV6-2/TRBV6-3,.,.,TRBJ2-7
CASSASTGTTEAFF,TGCGCCAGCAGTGCCTCGACAGGGACCACTGAAGCTTTCTTT,TRBV10-1,few,TRBD1,TRBJ1-1
CASSQVPRLGGNQETQYF,TGTGCCAGCAGCCAAGTCCCTAGGCTCGGTGGAAACCAAGAGACCCAGTACTTC,TRBV3-1/TRBV3-2,.,.,TRBJ2-5
CAWSVPAKGGETQYF,TGTGCCTGGAGTGTCCCCGCAAAGGGAGGAGAGACCCAGTACTTC,TRBV30,.,.,TRBJ2-5
CASRTDRANTEAFF,TGTGCCAGCAGGACGGACAGGGCGAACACTGAAGCTTTCTTT,TRBV6-5,few,TRBD1,TRBJ1-1
CACTQGEKLFF,TGTGCCTGTACCCAGGGAGAAAAACTGTTTTTT,TRBV30,once,.,TRBJ1-4
CASSPVPGLAGDEQFF,TGTGCCAGCAGCCCAGTCCCGGGACTAGCGGGAGATGAGCAGTTCTTC,TRBV4-2,.,TRBD2,TRBJ2-1
CASSEQGIGGYTF,TGCGCCAGCAGCGAGCAGGGGATAGGTGGCTACACCTTC,TRBV5-1,.,.,TRBJ1-2
CASSLVGGADTQYF,TGTGCCAGCAGCTTAGTAGGGGGCGCAGATACGCAGTATTTT,TRBV7-6,.,TRBD1,TRBJ2-3
CASTRLAGGGNEQFF,TGTGCCAGCACCCGACTAGCGGGAGGGGGGAATGAGCAGTTCTTC,TRBV5-5,.,TRBD2,TRBJ2-1
CAIGVNENTIYF,TGTGCCATAGGGGTAAATGAAAACACCATATATTTT,TRBV10-3,.,.,TRBJ1-3
CASSLRGLGQPQHF,TGTGCCAGCAGCTTGAGGGGGCTAGGTCAGCCCCAGCATTTT,TRBV5-6,.,TRBD1,TRBJ1-5
CASSYRGEAFF,TGTGCCAGCAGTTACAGGGGGGAAGCTTTCTTT,TRBV6-2/TRBV6-3,.,.,TRBJ1-1
CASSQKGDSLSTDTQYF,TGTGCCAGCAGCCAGAAGGGGGACAGTTTAAGCACAGATACGCAGTATTTT,TRBV4-2,.,TRBD1,TRBJ2-3
CASTPAGSGRGGGELFF,TGTGCCAGTACCCCGGCGGGTAGCGGGAGGGGAGGCGGGGAGCTGTTTTTT,TRBV19,.,TRBD2,TRBJ2-2
CASSQGQGDWDEKLFF,TGTGCCAGCAGCCAAGGACAGGGGGACTGGGATGAAAAACTGTTTTTT,TRBV3-1/TRBV3-2,.,TRBD1,TRBJ1-4
CASSGPGGLPNYGYTF,TGTGCCAGCAGTGGCCCCGGCGGGCTTCCTAACTATGGCTACACCTTC,TRBV25-1,.,.,TRBJ1-2
CASSQRTWTGQETQYF,TGTGCCAGCAGCCAAAGAACATGGACAGGCCAAGAGACCCAGTACTTC,TRBV3-1/TRBV3-2,.,TRBD1,TRBJ2-5
CASRIQGTRLEKLFF,TGTGCCAGCAGGATACAGGGGACCCGGCTTGAAAAACTGTTTTTT,TRBV5-8,.,TRBD1,TRBJ1-4
CASSDASGNYGYTF,TGTGCCAGCAGTGATGCGAGCGGCAACTATGGCTACACCTTC,TRBV2,.,.,TRBJ1-2
CASSLGLAGFNEQFF,TGCGCCAGCAGCTTGGGACTAGCGGGTTTCAATGAGCAGTTCTTC,TRBV5-1,.,TRBD2,TRBJ2-1
CATSDSDRVGGYTF,TGTGCCACCAGTGATTCGGACAGGGTCGGGGGCTACACCTTC,TRBV24-1,.,TRBD1,TRBJ1-2
CASSTPGGRREGMDGYTF,TGTGCCAGCAGTACCCCTGGTGGCCGGCGGGAGGGAATGGATGGCTACACCTTC,TRBV6-2/TRBV6-3,once,.,TRBJ1-2
CASSVQGSTGELFF,TGTGCCAGTAGTGTTCAGGGATCCACCGGGGAGCTGTTTTTT,TRBV19,.,.,TRBJ2-2
CASGTGRIYGYTF,TGTGCCAGCGGAACGGGGAGGATCTATGGCTACACCTTC,TRBV28,once,.,TRBJ1-2
CASSLRGYTDTQYF,TGTGCCAGCAGCCTAAGGGGGTACACAGATACGCAGTATTTT,TRBV3-1/TRBV3-2,.,.,TRBJ2-3
CASSLVGRGQEQFF,TGTGCCAGCAGCTTAGTCGGCAGGGGTCAGGAGCAGTTCTTC,TRBV7-2,.,.,TRBJ2-1
CASSLDGGGDTEAFF,TGTGCCAGCAGCTTGGATGGGGGAGGGGACACTGAAGCTTTCTTT,TRBV7-8,once,.,TRBJ1-1
CASSIRDRGRNEQFF,TGTGCCAGCTCGATCCGGGACAGGGGGAGGAATGAGCAGTTCTTC,TRBV18,once,TRBD1,TRBJ2-1
CASSLGLAGGGTDTQYF,TGTGCCAGCAGCCTCGGACTAGCGGGGGGGGGCACAGATACGCAGTATTTT,TRBV5-4,.,TRBD2,TRBJ2-3
CATSEGHLNTGELFF,TGTGCCACCAGTGAGGGACACCTGAACACCGGGGAGCTGTTTTTT,TRBV24-1,few,.,TRBJ2-2
CASSTPGLAGVYEQYF,TGTGCCAGCAGTACTCCGGGACTAGCGGGAGTTTACGAGCAGTACTTC,TRBV5-6,.,TRBD2,TRBJ2-7
CASSPTGGLNQPQHF,TGTGCCAGCAGCCCGACAGGGGGATTAAATCAGCCCCAGCATTTT,TRBV7-9,.,TRBD1,TRBJ1-5
CASSLVGRTNYGYTF,TGTGCCAGCAGCTTGGTGGGGAGAACTAACTATGGCTACACCTTC,TRBV13,.,.,TRBJ1-2
CASSGGTFGYTF,TGTGCCAGCAGCGGCGGAACGTTTGGCTACACCTTC,TRBV7-2,few,.,TRBJ1-2
CASSRTTGNEQYF,TGTGCCAGCAGCCGGACCACAGGGAACGAGCAGTACTTC,TRBV7-3,.,.,TRBJ2-7